The present T cell receptor beta chain was sequenced within a study of CD8 T cells in ankylosing spondylitis. The CDR3 is made up of 14 amino acids. J lost 8 bases, V lost 7 bases, and 9 bases had no gene match. By quantitative 5'-RACE with molecular barcodes, the TCR beta libraries were made. MiXCR, run by TCRdb on the 5' RACE reads, gives a single entry per CDR3 protein. Of 250,000 or so distinct CDR3 sequences listed, 20% to 30% are singletons. This clonotype has ten or more counts. No antigen is known for it. Study-level results: Characteristic, it appeared, of ankylosing spondylitis blood was a TCR beta motif of roughly eight highly homologous variants.

The sequenced sample consisted of blood, either unsorted or a sorted T cell fraction (not recorded which). The chain employs TRBV12-3 or TRBV12-4 and TRBJ2-1; 9 bases line up with TRBD1. The receptor was isolated from a male donor with ankylosing spondylitis or in good health (not recorded which). In nucleotides, the CDR3 is TGTGCCAGCACTAACAGGGGGCTGGTGGATGAGCAGTTCTTC. Residues: CASTNRGLVDEQFF.